This passage covers 8 T cell receptor beta chains from one sample sequenced in a study of cytomegalovirus exposure and HLA in healthy donors. The study ran its PCR with 60 Vbeta and 13 Jbeta primers. This table comes from immunoSEQ multiplex PCR, and its TCRdb copy is limited to in-frame clones, with some not included. Found here are around 130,000 clones, around four fifths of them singletons; the top ten hold over 1%. The sequenced material came from PBMCs. The receptor set was obtained from a boy between 5 and 17 years old in good health and CMV-seronegative.

V is TRBV11-3 and J is TRBJ1-4, with D possibly matching TRBD1 (6 bases). The CDR3 length is 13 residues. Germline values: CDR1 SGHNT, CDR2 YENEEA. Trimming took 5 bases from V and 8 from J, leaving 12 bases between them. In nucleotides, the CDR3 is TGTGCCAGCAGCGCCAGCGGGGGCGAAAAACTGTTTTTT. Translation gives CASSASGGEKLFF. Filled out from reference TRBV11-3 and TRBJ1-4, the complete variable domain reads EAGVVQSPRYKIIEKKQPVAFWCNPISGHNTLYWYLQNLGQGPELLIRYENEEAVDDSQLPKDRFSAERLKGVDSTLKIQPAELGDSAVYLCASSASGGEKLFFGSGTQLSVL.

The chain carries TRBV29-1 and TRBJ2-7, with TRBD2 matching 7 bases. This CDR3 is built from 14 residues. Germline lookup yields CDR1 SQVTM and CDR2 ANQGSEA. Trimming took 1 base from V and 2 from J; bases not matched to a gene: 5. The CDR3 bases are TGCAGCGTTGAAGGGGAGGGAGAGGCCTACGAGCAGTACTTC. This codes for CSVEGEGEAYEQYF.

The chain is built from TRBV29-1 and TRBJ1-1; tentatively, D is TRBD1 (5 bases). CDR1 and CDR2 from the germline V gene are SQVTM and ANQGSEA. The CDR3 spans 12 residues. V was shortened by 7 bases and J by 8 bases, with 17 bases between the two germline ends. Here the CDR3 DNA reads TGCAGCGCGGATGATACAGGTACAGAAGCTTTCTTT. Protein: CSADDTGTEAFF.

The rearrangement joins TRBV4-2 to TRBJ2-7; D ambiguous. CDR1 and CDR2 from the germline V gene are LGHNA and YNFKEQ. This CDR3 contains 12 residues. The V gene lost 1 base and the J gene lost 5 bases, with 6 bases spanning the gap. Written as DNA, the CDR3 is TGTGCCAGCAGCCAAGTTGAGGACGAGCAGTACTTC. Its protein is CASSQVEDEQYF.

In its sample, this clone was seen once. The V gene is TRBV7-9, the J gene TRBJ1-2; no reliable D call. Germline CDR1 is SEHNR and CDR2 is FQNEAQ (reference sequence). This CDR3 is built from 12 residues. The V gene lost 3 bases and the J gene lost 6 bases, with 8 bases spanning the gap. In DNA form, the CDR3 reads TGTGCCAGCAGCTTTCAGTCCCATGGCTACACCTTC. Protein product: CASSFQSHGYTF.

This clone occurred once. This sequence joins TRBV9 and TRBJ2-3; 13 bases line up with TRBD2. The CDR3 loop spans 16 amino acids. Germline CDR1 reads SGDLS; CDR2 reads YYNGEE. With 3 bases clipped from V and 1 base from J, the junction kept 2 bases outside the gene matches. CDR3 in DNA: TGTGCCAGCAGCGGAGGACTAGCGGGAGGCACAGATACGCAGTATTTT. This gives the protein CASSGGLAGGTDTQYF.

The J gene is TRBJ2-7, the V gene TRBV7-2; 13 bases are shared with TRBD2. The V gene's germline CDR1 is SGHTA and CDR2 FQGNSA. CDR3 length: 17 residues. The ends lost 4 bases at V and 3 bases at J; junction bases unmatched: 9. In DNA, the CDR3 is TGTGCCAGCAGCTCCGCCCTGACTAGCGGGAGGAGCTACGAGCAGTACTTC. This sequence encodes CASSSALTSGRSYEQYF.

The chain combines TRBV6-4 with TRBJ2-2; TRBD1 might be the D (7 bases). CDR3 size: 15 residues. Trimming shortened V by 3 bases and J by 4 bases, and 12 bases separated the two germline ends. Germline V lookup: CDR1 MRHNA, CDR2 SNTAGT. DNA for the CDR3: TGTGCCAGCAGTGAGGAGGGGGCAGGCACCGGGGAGCTGTTTTTT. It translates to CASSEEGAGTGELFF.